This T cell receptor (beta chain) was documented in a study of blood T cell repertoires in COVID-19 (dated by TCRdb to the early 2020s). Looking at the study overall: Samples from collaborators originated in the United States, Italy and Spain and spanned both the acute and convalescent phases of COVID-19. The material from the prospective study consisted of cDNA or gDNA derived from T cells, B-cell-depleted T cells, or PBMCs. The dataset comprised deeply sampled blood TCRbeta repertoires from subjects exposed to, actively infected with, or recovered from COVID-19. The repertoires were released in a freely available public database intended as a resource for research on the immune response to SARS-CoV-2. The samples were drawn from two sources: the first 160 participants of the ongoing ImmuneRACE study, and 1,000 to 1,500 subjects contributed by 6 global collaborators. Nearly every sample came with metadata listing a de-identified subject ID, COVID-19 status, age in years and sex. HLA class I and class II types, where available, came from metadata supplied by the sample provider rather than from assay-based typing. Here is what the overall study found, with its caveats: How much clinical and demographic metadata was included differed by source and by participant, and the metadata was provided uncurated.

The immunoSEQ Assay, a bias-controlled multiplex PCR, was used to amplify TCRbeta CDR3 regions from genomic DNA. In the original analysis: Within the assay, amplification of reference gene primers was used to estimate how many nucleated cells each sample contained. To quantify the absolute abundance of each unique TCRbeta CDR3 rearrangement, sequence reads were collapsed and filtered. For each sample, productive Simpson clonality was calculated as the square root of Simpson's diversity index over productive rearrangements. Entries here come from immuneACCESS through TCRdb and include only in-frame sequences with V and J called. Some clones fail to appear in such tables; in the studies checked, an unresolved V gene covers under half of the shortfall, and the cause of the remainder is unknown. The V and J calls and clone size come from that table; D and trimming were worked out from the DNA. Within this sample are 140,000 to 150,000 clones, with approximately 80% of them counted one time only. 10% to 15% of the sample belongs to the ten largest clones.

Whole blood was collected in K2EDTA tubes by collaborating institutions according to the institutions' own protocols. For TCRbeta analysis, collaborators shipped samples as frozen whole blood, isolated PBMCs, or DNA extracted from either of those sample types. Germline trimming amounts to 5 bases on V and 4 bases on J, with 13 as the count of junction bases outside the gene matches. The CDR3 runs 16 amino acids, cysteine and phenylalanine included. Kept here is only the CDR3 DNA, which spans 48 bases and is read in frame from base 1. Per the germline V gene (reference sequence), LGHDT is the CDR1 and YNNKEL is the CDR2. Of note for this clone: The antigen it binds to is not known. Base-call qualities are not available, and no considerably larger clone is one nucleotide away.

The chain employs TRBV3-1 (or the pseudogene TRBV3-2) and TRBJ2-5; the central 7 bases match TRBD1. Sequenced input: peripheral blood. The source is a man aged 60-69 years with active or convalescent COVID-19. The CDR3: CASSLPRQGLGETQYF. In nucleotide form, the sequence is TGTGCCAGCAGCTTGCCCCGACAGGGCCTTGGAGAGACCCAGTACTTC.